Below, 9 T cell receptor beta chains from the same sample are listed, as sequenced in a study of OX40 agonist ivuxolimab in advanced cancers. Receptor amplification or capture employed the immunoSEQ multiplex PCR assay. TCRdb mirrors the immuneACCESS table, restricted to in-frame sequences. Some clones are absent from its copies; in checked studies, under half trace to an unresolved V gene, and the reason for the others is unknown. Present in this sample are approximately 69,000 clones, around four fifths of which were seen just once. Less than 6.5% of the sample lies in the top ten. Sequencing used CD4+ or CD8+ T cells sorted from blood, obtained in a trial of the OX40 agonist ivuxolimab. All receptors come from an adult with an advanced solid tumor such as melanoma, head and neck, liver or kidney cancer.

This chain connects TRBV28 to TRBJ1-4, with no clear D. Germline assignment: CDR1 MDHEN and CDR2 SYDVKM. The length of the CDR3 is 14 residues. The V gene lost 2 bases and the J gene lost 4 bases, with 8 bases spanning the gap. The CDR3 loop reads CASSLLVLNEKLFF. The CDR3 DNA follows: TGTGCCAGCAGTTTACTTGTCCTTAATGAAAAACTGTTTTTT.

The chain joins TRBV7-9 to TRBJ1-4, with TRBD1 identical over 10 bases. With V trimmed by 5 bases and J by 6 bases, 9 bases remained unmatched. CDR1 is SEHNR and CDR2 is FQNEAQ in the germline V gene (reference sequence). The CDR3 consists of 16 residues. As DNA, the CDR3 is TGTGCCAGCAGCCCGAGGACAGGGGGTTCTGATGAAAAACTGTTTTTT. This encodes CASSPRTGGSDEKLFF.

Remarks on this clone: Other DNA sequences of this sample code for an identical CDR3. The chain combines TRBV5-4 with TRBJ2-7; D unresolved. CDR3 length equals 15 residues. CDR1 is SGHNT, CDR2 YYREEE, per germline (reference sequence). The V end lost 1 base, the J end lost 0 bases, and 11 bases lay between the germline ends. The CDR3, as DNA: TGTGCCAGCAGCTTGAGGGATTCTCTCTCCTACGAGCAGTACTTC. Its translation is CASSLRDSLSYEQYF.

The genes are TRBV9 and TRBJ2-3, with 8 bases fitting TRBD2. V shed 1 base, J shed 4 bases, and the junction held 11 bases outside the gene matches. CDR3 length: 17 residues. Per germline, CDR1 SGDLS and CDR2 YYNGEE. The CDR3 reads CASSVTPTSAYADTQYF. The CDR3 bases are TGTGCCAGCAGCGTAACCCCGACTAGCGCCTACGCAGATACGCAGTATTTT.

The chain uses TRBV2 and TRBJ1-5; 7 positions agree with TRBD1. The CDR3 sequence is 14 residues long. Germline V gene data show CDR1 as SNHLY and CDR2 as FYNNEI. V dropped 4 bases and J dropped 3; count of bases not matched to a gene: 3. The CDR3 here is CASSAGQNNQPQHF. The CDR3 DNA is TGTGCCAGCAGTGCGGGACAGAACAATCAGCCCCAGCATTTT.

The chain has TRBV7-9 and TRBJ2-2; 9 nucleotides line up with TRBD1. V was pared by 6 bases and J by 4 bases, with 3 bases of the junction left unmatched. CDR3 length: 14 amino acids. The V gene's germline CDR1 is SEHNR and CDR2 FQNEAQ (reference sequence). In DNA form, the CDR3 reads TGTGCCAGCAGACGACAGGGGGTCACCGGGGAGCTGTTTTTT. Its protein is CASRRQGVTGELFF. Complete variable domain (other parts from reference TRBV7-9 and TRBJ2-2): DTGVSQNPRHKITKRGQNVTFRCDPISEHNRLYWYRQTLGQGPEFLTYFQNEAQLEKSRLLSDRFSAERPKGSFSTLEIQRTEQGDSAMYLCASRRQGVTGELFFGEGSRLTVL.

A few counts support this clone. This chain links TRBV7-3 with TRBJ2-7, with 11 positions matching TRBD2. Trimming at V came to 6 bases and at J to 5 bases, leaving 6 bases not matched to a gene. The germline V gene has CDR1 SGHTA and CDR2 FQGTGA. This CDR3 has 14 residues. The CDR3 coding sequence is TGTGCCAGCAGTACCGGGACTAGCGGCAACGAGCAGTACTTC. Its translation: CASSTGTSGNEQYF.

The J gene is TRBJ2-5, the V gene TRBV7-2; D is undetermined. Per the germline V gene, CDR1 is SGHTA and CDR2 is FQGNSA. This CDR3 region has 15 residues. Between the trimmed V and J ends, which lost 2 bases and 1 base, there was a span of 11 bases. The CDR3 region is CASSLYHTVQETQYF. The CDR3 region has the DNA TGTGCCAGCAGCTTATATCATACGGTCCAAGAGACCCAGTACTTC.

The rearrangement joins TRBV4-1 to TRBJ2-1; D remains ambiguous. Germline V gene sequence: CDR1 MGHRA, CDR2 YSYEKL. The CDR3 has 16 residues. Trimming removed 2 bases from V and 12 bases from J, with 23 bases in between. CDR3 protein: CASSQSPTMIAPGQFF. CDR3 DNA: TGCGCCAGCAGCCAATCCCCGACGATGATAGCCCCCGGGCAGTTCTTC.